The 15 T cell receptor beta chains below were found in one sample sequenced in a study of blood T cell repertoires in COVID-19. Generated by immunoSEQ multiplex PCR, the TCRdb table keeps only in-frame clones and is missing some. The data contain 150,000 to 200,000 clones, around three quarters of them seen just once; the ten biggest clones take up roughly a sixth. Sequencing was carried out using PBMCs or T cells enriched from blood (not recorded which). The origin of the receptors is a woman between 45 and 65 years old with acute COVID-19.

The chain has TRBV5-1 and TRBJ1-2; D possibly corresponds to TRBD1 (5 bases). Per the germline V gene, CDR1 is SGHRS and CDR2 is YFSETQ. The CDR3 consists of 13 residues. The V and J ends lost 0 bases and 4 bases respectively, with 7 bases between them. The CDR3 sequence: CASSLDQGYGYTF. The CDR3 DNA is TGCGCCAGCAGCTTGGATCAGGGCTATGGCTACACCTTC.

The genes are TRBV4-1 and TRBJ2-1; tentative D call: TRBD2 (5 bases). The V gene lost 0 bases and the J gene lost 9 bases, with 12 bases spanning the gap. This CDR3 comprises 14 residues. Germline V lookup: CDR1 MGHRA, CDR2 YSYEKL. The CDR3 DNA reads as TGCGCCAGCAGCCAAGACCACGGGGTCAGTGAGCAGTTCTTC. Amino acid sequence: CASSQDHGVSEQFF.

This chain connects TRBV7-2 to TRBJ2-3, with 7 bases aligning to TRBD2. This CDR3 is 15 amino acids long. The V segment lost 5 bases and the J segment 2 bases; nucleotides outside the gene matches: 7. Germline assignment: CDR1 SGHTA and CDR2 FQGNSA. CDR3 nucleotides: TGTGCCAGCAGCCTCGAGCGGGGACTCACAGATACGCAGTATTTT. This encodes CASSLERGLTDTQYF. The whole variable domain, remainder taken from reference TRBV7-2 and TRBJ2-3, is GAGVSQSPSNKVTEKGKDVELRCDPISGHTALYWYRQSLGQGLEFLIYFQGNSAPDKSGLPSDRFSAERTGGSVSTLTIQRTQQEDSAVYLCASSLERGLTDTQYFGPGTRLTVL.

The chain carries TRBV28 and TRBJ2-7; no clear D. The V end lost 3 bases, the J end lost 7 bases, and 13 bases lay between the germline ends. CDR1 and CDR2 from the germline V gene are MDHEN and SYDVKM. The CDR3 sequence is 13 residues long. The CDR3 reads CASSLAALREQYV. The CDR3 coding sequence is TGTGCCAGCAGTTTGGCGGCCCTGAGGGAGCAGTACGTC.

CDR3 residues: CSVEAGGADTQYF. The CDR3 nucleotides are TGCAGCGTTGAAGCAGGGGGCGCAGATACGCAGTATTTT. The rearrangement uses TRBV29-1 and TRBJ2-3; 8 nucleotides line up with TRBD1. After removal of 1 base from V and 4 bases from J, the junction contained 1 base not matched to a gene. The CDR3 totals 13 residues. CDR1 SQVTM and CDR2 ANQGSEA come from the germline V gene.

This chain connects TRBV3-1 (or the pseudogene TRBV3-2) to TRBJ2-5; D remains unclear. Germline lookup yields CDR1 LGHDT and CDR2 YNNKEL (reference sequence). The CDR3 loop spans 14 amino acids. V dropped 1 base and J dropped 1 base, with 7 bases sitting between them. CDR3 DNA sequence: TGTGCCAGCAGCCAAGCCGCAGGCCAAGAGACCCAGTACTTC. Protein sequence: CASSQAAGQETQYF.

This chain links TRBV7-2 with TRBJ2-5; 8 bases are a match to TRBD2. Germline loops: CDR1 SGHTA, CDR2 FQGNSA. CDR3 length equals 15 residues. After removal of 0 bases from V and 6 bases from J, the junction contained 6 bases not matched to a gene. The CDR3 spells CASSLAGSGAKTQYF. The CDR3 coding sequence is TGTGCCAGCAGCTTAGCGGGTAGCGGGGCGAAGACCCAGTACTTC.

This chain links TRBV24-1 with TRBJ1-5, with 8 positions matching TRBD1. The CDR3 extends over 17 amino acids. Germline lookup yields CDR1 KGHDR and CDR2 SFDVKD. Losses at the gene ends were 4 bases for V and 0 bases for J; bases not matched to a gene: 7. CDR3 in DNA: TGTGCCACCAGTGAGGGGGACAGGACTTATAGCAATCAGCCCCAGCATTTT. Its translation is CATSEGDRTYSNQPQHF.

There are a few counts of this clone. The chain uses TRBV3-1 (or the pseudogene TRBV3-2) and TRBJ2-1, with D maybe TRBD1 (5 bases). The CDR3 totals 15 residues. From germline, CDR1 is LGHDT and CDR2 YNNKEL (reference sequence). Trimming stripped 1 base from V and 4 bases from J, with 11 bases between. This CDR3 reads CASSQVGPKYNEQFF. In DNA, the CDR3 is TGTGCCAGCAGCCAAGTGGGGCCTAAATACAATGAGCAGTTCTTC.

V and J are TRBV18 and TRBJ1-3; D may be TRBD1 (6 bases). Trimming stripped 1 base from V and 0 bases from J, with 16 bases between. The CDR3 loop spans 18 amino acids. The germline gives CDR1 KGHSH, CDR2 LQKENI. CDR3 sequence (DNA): TGTGCCAGCTCACCACGGTCTGCTGGGACAAACTCTGGAAACACCATATATTTT. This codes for CASSPRSAGTNSGNTIYF.

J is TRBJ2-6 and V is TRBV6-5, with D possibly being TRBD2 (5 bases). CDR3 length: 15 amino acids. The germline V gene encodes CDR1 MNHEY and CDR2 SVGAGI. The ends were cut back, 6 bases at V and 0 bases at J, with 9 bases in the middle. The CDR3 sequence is CASRAGGSGANVLTF. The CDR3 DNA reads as TGTGCCAGCAGGGCCGGAGGCTCTGGGGCCAACGTCCTGACTTTC.

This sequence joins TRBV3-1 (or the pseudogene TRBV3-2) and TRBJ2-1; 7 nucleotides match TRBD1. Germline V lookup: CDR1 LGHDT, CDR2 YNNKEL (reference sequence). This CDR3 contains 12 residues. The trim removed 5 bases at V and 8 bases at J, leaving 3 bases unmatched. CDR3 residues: CASSSTGYEQFF. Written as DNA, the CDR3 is TGTGCCAGCAGCTCGACAGGGTATGAGCAGTTCTTC.

DNA for the CDR3: TGTGCCAGCAGCTTGGCCCAAGCGGCCACTGAAGCTTTCTTT. The encoded protein is CASSLAQAATEAFF. The rearrangement links TRBV5-4 to TRBJ1-1; D uncertain. The CDR3 extends over 14 amino acids. From germline, CDR1 is SGHNT and CDR2 YYREEE (reference sequence). V shed 0 bases and J shed 4 bases, with 10 bases lying between them.

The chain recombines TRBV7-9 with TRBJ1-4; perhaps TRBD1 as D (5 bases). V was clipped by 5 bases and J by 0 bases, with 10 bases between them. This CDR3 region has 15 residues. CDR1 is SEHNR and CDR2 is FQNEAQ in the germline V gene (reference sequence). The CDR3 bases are TGTGCCAGCAGCCCCCGGGGGACAACTAATGAAAAACTGTTTTTT. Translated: CASSPRGTTNEKLFF.

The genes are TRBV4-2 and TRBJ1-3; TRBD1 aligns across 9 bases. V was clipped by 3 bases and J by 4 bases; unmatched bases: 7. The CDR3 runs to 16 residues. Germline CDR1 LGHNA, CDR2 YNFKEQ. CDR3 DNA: TGTGCCAGCAGCCATTACACAGGGGGCGCCGGAAACACCATATATTTT. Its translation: CASSHYTGGAGNTIYF.